These 19 T cell receptor beta chains were sequenced from one sample in a study of blood T cell repertoires in COVID-19. Some clones are missing from TCRdb's copy, which holds only in-frame ones; the method was immunoSEQ multiplex PCR. This sample has around 77,000 clones, with roughly 80% found just once. Sequencing used peripheral blood. These receptors were obtained from a human donor in a cohort sampled during active COVID-19.

This rearrangement joins TRBV3-1 (or the pseudogene TRBV3-2) to TRBJ2-1, with unresolved D. The V and J ends lost 4 bases and 4 bases respectively, with 8 bases between them. Germline CDR1 LGHDT, CDR2 YNNKEL (reference sequence). CDR3 length equals 13 residues. The CDR3 DNA reads as TGTGCCAGCAGCCCCTATAGTTACAATGAGCAGTTCTTC. This encodes CASSPYSYNEQFF.

The V gene is TRBV7-9, the J gene TRBJ1-4; 8 bases align to TRBD1. The CDR3 spans 14 residues. Germline V gene lookup returns CDR1 SEHNR and CDR2 FQNEAQ (reference sequence). After removal of 2 bases from V and 8 bases from J, the junction contained 4 bases not matched to a gene. CDR3 nucleotides: TGTGCCAGCAGCTTAACAGGGGGAGGAGAAAAACTGTTTTTT. Translation: CASSLTGGGEKLFF.

The V and J genes are TRBV7-2 and TRBJ2-5, with 9 bases lining up with TRBD1. Germline V lookup: CDR1 SGHTA, CDR2 FQGNSA. Trimming cost V 6 bases and J 2 bases; bases outside gene matches: 10. This CDR3 spans 16 amino acids. The CDR3 region has the DNA TGTGCCAGCAGTCTAACAGGGGGCGCAGGGCAAGAGACCCAGTACTTC. Protein product: CASSLTGGAGQETQYF.

V usage is TRBV5-6 and J usage is TRBJ1-1; D unclear. Per germline, CDR1 SGHDT and CDR2 YYEEEE. The CDR3 contains 15 residues. Trimming cost V 4 bases and J 0 bases, with 13 bases left between them. DNA of the CDR3: TGTGCCAGCAGCGCGGCGGGCAAATTGAACACTGAAGCTTTCTTT. Translation: CASSAAGKLNTEAFF. The full variable domain, in which reference TRBV5-6 and TRBJ1-1 provide the parts outside the CDR3, is DAGVTQSPTHLIKTRGQQVTLRCSPKSGHDTVSWYQQALGQGPQFIFQYYEEEERQRGNFPDRFSGHQFPNYSSELNVNALLLGDSALYLCASSAAGKLNTEAFFGQGTRLTVV.

The J gene is TRBJ1-2, the V gene TRBV19; D remains unclear. Germline loops: CDR1 LNHDA, CDR2 SQIVND (reference sequence). Between the trimmed V and J ends, which lost 7 bases and 4 bases, there was a span of 19 bases. The CDR3 loop spans 15 amino acids. In DNA form, the CDR3 reads TGTGCCAGTACCCAACCGGGAGGATCTATCTATGGCTACACCTTC. This gives the protein CASTQPGGSIYGYTF.

The J gene is TRBJ1-2, the V gene TRBV4-2; TRBD1 matches at 7 bases. The CDR3 is 17 amino acids. Germline V gene lookup returns CDR1 LGHNA and CDR2 YNFKEQ. Trimming removed 1 base from V and 4 bases from J; junction bases left unmatched: 12. CDR3 sequence (DNA): TGTGCCAGCAGCCAAGTTGGAGTAGGGGGCGAATCCTATGGCTACACCTTC. This sequence encodes CASSQVGVGGESYGYTF.

CDR3 region: CASSAGTYTGELFF. Here the CDR3 DNA reads TGTGCCAGCAGCGCCGGGACATACACCGGGGAGCTGTTTTTT. J is TRBJ2-2 and V is TRBV2, with D perhaps TRBD1 (6 bases). The CDR3 loop spans 14 amino acids. CDR1 is SNHLY, CDR2 FYNNEI, per germline. Deletions cut 6 bases from V and 3 bases from J, with 11 bases between.

Many counts were recorded for this clone. The genes are TRBV18 and TRBJ2-5; 13 bases align to TRBD2. V lost 4 bases to trimming and J lost 5 bases; unmatched junction nucleotides: 10. CDR3 size: 17 residues. The germline CDR1 and CDR2 sequences are KGHSH and LQKENI. The CDR3, as DNA: TGTGCCAGCTCACTTCAGGCCCGGACTAGCGGGGGTGAGACCCAGTACTTC. Its translation is CASSLQARTSGGETQYF. Complete variable domain (other parts from reference TRBV18 and TRBJ2-5): NAGVMQNPRHLVRRRGQEARLRCSPMKGHSHVYWYRQLPEEGLKFMVYLQKENIIDESGMPKERFSAEFPKEGPSILRIQQVVRGDSAAYFCASSLQARTSGGETQYFGPGTRLLVL.

The chain is built from TRBV27 and TRBJ1-2, with 9 bases fitting TRBD1. Germline V gene lookup returns CDR1 MNHEY and CDR2 SMNVEV (reference sequence). J was trimmed by 6 bases and V by 5 bases; bases with no gene match: 7. The CDR3 contains 14 residues. DNA of the CDR3: TGTGCCAGCAGTGCCCAACAGGGGGCGGATGGCTACACCTTC. Translated, it gives CASSAQQGADGYTF.

The V gene is TRBV5-6, the J gene TRBJ2-3, with TRBD1 matching over 7 bases. Germline loops: CDR1 SGHDT, CDR2 YYEEEE. The CDR3 contains 15 residues. V lost 0 bases to trimming and J lost 2 bases; unmatched junction nucleotides: 3. The CDR3, as DNA: TGTGCCAGCAGCTTGGTGGGACAGAACACAGATACGCAGTATTTT. It translates to CASSLVGQNTDTQYF.

This clone came up once. V usage is TRBV5-1 and J usage is TRBJ1-1, with TRBD1 identical over 9 bases. V shed 4 bases and J 10 bases; nucleotides not matched to a gene: 14. Germline V gives CDR1 SGHRS, CDR2 YFSETQ. The CDR3 consists of 15 residues. The CDR3 is CASSPGTGRLEGAFF. The DNA of the CDR3 is TGCGCCAGCAGCCCCGGGACAGGGCGCCTCGAGGGAGCTTTCTTT. The full variable domain, rest sourced from reference TRBV5-1 and TRBJ1-1, is KAGVTQTPRYLIKTRGQQVTLSCSPISGHRSVSWYQQTPGQGLQFLFEYFSETQRNKGNFPGRFSGRQFSNSRSEMNVSTLELGDSALYLCASSPGTGRLEGAFFGQGTRLTVV.

The V and J genes are TRBV5-1 and TRBJ1-2, with unresolved D. Germline assignment: CDR1 SGHRS and CDR2 YFSETQ. The CDR3 has 14 amino acids. The V gene lost 4 bases and the J gene lost 0 bases, with 10 bases spanning the gap. CDR3 in DNA: TGCGCCAGCAGCGCGTTTCTCGCTAACTATGGCTACACCTTC. This sequence encodes CASSAFLANYGYTF.

V and J are TRBV5-1 and TRBJ2-2; D gene ambiguous. The CDR3 extends over 15 amino acids. Looked up from germline, CDR1 is SGHRS and CDR2 is YFSETQ. V lost 4 bases to trimming and J lost 5 bases, with 15 bases between them. This CDR3 is CASSTARASTGELFF. DNA of the CDR3: TGCGCCAGCAGCACCGCTCGAGCCTCGACCGGGGAGCTGTTTTTT.

This clone was counted only a few times. V is TRBV30 and J is TRBJ1-3; D not certain. Trimming removed 1 base at V and 0 bases at J, with 7 bases between. Germline CDR1 reads GTSNPN; CDR2 reads SVGIG (reference sequence). The length of the CDR3 is 14 residues. The CDR3 region is CAWSGRSSGNTIYF. The CDR3 coding sequence is TGTGCCTGGAGTGGCCGGTCCTCTGGAAACACCATATATTTT. The full variable domain, rest sourced from reference TRBV30 and TRBJ1-3, is SQTIHQWPATLVQPVGSPLSLECTVEGTSNPNLYWYRQAAGRGLQLLFYSVGIGQISSEVPQNLSASRPQDRQFILSSKKLLLSDSGFYLCAWSGRSSGNTIYFGEGSWLTVV.

V gene TRBV9 combines with J gene TRBJ2-1; 11 bases line up with TRBD2. The germline CDR1 and CDR2 sequences are SGDLS and YYNGEE. The J segment lost 5 bases and the V segment lost 4 bases, leaving 5 bases of the junction unmatched. This CDR3 region has 15 residues. Here the CDR3 reads CASSPRLAGHNEQFF. The CDR3 nucleotides are TGTGCCAGCAGCCCACGACTAGCGGGGCACAATGAGCAGTTCTTC.

The chain links TRBV21-1 to TRBJ2-3; the DNA was not used to check the table's D call, TRBD1. TRBV21-1 is designated a pseudogene. CDR3 size: 18 residues. DNA of the CDR3: TGTGCCAGCAGCAAACGGGGGAACCGGGACAGCAGCACAGATACGCAGTATTTT. It codes for CASSKRGNRDSSTDTQYF.

The V call is TRBV5-4, the J call TRBJ2-7; perhaps TRBD1 as D (5 bases). This CDR3 has 15 residues. Germline V CDR1 and CDR2: SGHNT, YYREEE (reference sequence). V lost 2 bases and J 0 bases, leaving 12 bases between the germline ends. Written as DNA, the CDR3 is TGTGCCAGCAGCTTTTCGGCAGGGTCCTCCTACGAGCAGTACTTC. Protein: CASSFSAGSSYEQYF. The full variable domain, with the rest looked up from reference TRBV5-4 and TRBJ2-7, is ETGVTQSPTHLIKTRGQQVTLRCSSQSGHNTVSWYQQALGQGPQFIFQYYREEENGRGNFPPRFSGLQFPNYSSELNVNALELDDSALYLCASSFSAGSSYEQYFGPGTRLTVT.

The J gene is TRBJ2-7, the V gene TRBV2; 9 positions agree with TRBD1. Germline lookup yields CDR1 SNHLY and CDR2 FYNNEI. V shed 1 base and J 4 bases; nucleotides not matched to a gene: 14. The CDR3 has 18 amino acids. For the CDR3, the DNA is TGTGCCAGCAGTGAAGAGGGGGACCCAGGGACAGGGCGATACGAGCAGTACTTC. This codes for CASSEEGDPGTGRYEQYF. Supplemented by reference TRBV2 and TRBJ2-7, the full variable domain reads EPEVTQTPSHQVTQMGQEVILRCVPISNHLYFYWYRQILGQKVEFLVSFYNNEISEKSEIFDDQFSVERPDGSNFTLKIRSTKLEDSAMYFCASSEEGDPGTGRYEQYFGPGTRLTVT.

The chain is built from TRBV5-5 and TRBJ2-7; D is perhaps TRBD1 (5 bases). The CDR3 loop spans 13 amino acids. Germline V gene lookup returns CDR1 SGHKS and CDR2 YYEKEE (reference sequence). V lost 6 bases to trimming and J lost 1 base, with 11 bases between them. The CDR3 DNA sequence: TGTGCCAGCACCCGAGCAGGGTCCTACGAGCAGTACTTC. Translation: CASTRAGSYEQYF. Based on the CDR3 plus reference TRBV5-5 and TRBJ2-7, the full variable domain is DAGVTQSPTHLIKTRGQQVTLRCSPISGHKSVSWYQQVLGQGPQFIFQYYEKEERGRGNFPDRFSARQFPNYSSELNVNALLLGDSALYLCASTRAGSYEQYFGPGTRLTVT.